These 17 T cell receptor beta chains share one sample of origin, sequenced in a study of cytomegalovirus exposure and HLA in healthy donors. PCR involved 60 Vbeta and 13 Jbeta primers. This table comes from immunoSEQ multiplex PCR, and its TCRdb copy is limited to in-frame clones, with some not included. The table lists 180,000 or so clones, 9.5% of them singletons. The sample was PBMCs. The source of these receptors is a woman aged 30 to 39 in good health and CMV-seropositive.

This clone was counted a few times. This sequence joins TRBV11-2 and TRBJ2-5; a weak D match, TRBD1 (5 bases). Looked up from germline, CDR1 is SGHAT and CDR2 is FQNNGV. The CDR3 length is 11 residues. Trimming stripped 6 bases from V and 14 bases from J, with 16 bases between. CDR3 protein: CASSLRTPRYF. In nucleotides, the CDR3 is TGTGCCAGCAGTTTAAGGACACCCCGATACTTC. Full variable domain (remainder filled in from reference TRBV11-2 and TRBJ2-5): EAGVAQSPRYKIIEKRQSVAFWCNPISGHATLYWYQQILGQGPKLLIQFQNNGVVDDSQLPKDRFSAERLKGVDSTLKIQPAKLEDSAVYLCASSLRTPRYFGPGTRLLVL.

In DNA, the CDR3 is TGCGCCAGCAGCTTGGGACAGAAAATGAACACTGAAGCTTTCTTT. Translating it yields CASSLGQKMNTEAFF. The chain has TRBV5-1 and TRBJ1-1, with D possibly being TRBD1 (5 bases). CDR1 is SGHRS, CDR2 YFSETQ, per germline. V lost 0 bases, J lost 0 bases, and 9 bases lay in between. The CDR3 covers 15 residues.

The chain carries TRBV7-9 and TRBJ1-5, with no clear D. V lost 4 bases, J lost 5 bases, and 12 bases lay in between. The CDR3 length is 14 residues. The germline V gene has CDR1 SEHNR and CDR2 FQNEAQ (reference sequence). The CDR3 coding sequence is TGTGCCAGCAGCTCTGCCCCGGGAGATCAGCCCCAGCATTTT. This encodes CASSSAPGDQPQHF.

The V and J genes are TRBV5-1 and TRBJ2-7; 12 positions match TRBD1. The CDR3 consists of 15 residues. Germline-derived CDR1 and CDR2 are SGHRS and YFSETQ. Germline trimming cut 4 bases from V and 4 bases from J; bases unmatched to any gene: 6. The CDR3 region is CASSIGTGGGYEQYF. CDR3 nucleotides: TGCGCCAGCAGCATTGGGACAGGGGGCGGTTACGAGCAGTACTTC.

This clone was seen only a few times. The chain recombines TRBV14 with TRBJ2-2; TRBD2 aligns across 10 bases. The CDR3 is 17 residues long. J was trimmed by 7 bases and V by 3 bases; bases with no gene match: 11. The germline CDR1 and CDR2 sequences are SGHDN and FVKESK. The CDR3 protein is CASSQQKAGGPIGELFF. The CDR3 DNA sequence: TGTGCCAGCAGCCAGCAAAAAGCGGGAGGGCCCATCGGGGAGCTGTTTTTT.

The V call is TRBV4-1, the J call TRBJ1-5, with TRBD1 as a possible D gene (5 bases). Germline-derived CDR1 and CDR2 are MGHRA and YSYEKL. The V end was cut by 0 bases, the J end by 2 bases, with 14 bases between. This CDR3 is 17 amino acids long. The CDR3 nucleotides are TGCGCCAGCAGCCAAGAATCAGGCACAGGCCGCAATCAGCCCCAGCATTTT. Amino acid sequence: CASSQESGTGRNQPQHF.

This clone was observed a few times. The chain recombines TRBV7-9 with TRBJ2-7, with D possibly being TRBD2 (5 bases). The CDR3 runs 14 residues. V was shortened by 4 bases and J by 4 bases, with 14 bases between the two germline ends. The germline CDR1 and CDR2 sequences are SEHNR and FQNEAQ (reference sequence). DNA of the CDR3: TGTGCCAGCAGCTGGAGTCATAGCGTTTACGAGCAGTACTTC. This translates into CASSWSHSVYEQYF.

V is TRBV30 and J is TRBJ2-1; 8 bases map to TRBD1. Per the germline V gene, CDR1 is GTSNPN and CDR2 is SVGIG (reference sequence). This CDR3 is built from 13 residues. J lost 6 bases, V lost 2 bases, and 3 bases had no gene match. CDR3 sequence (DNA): TGTGCCTGGAGTACCGACAGGGGCAATGAGCAGTTCTTC. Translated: CAWSTDRGNEQFF.

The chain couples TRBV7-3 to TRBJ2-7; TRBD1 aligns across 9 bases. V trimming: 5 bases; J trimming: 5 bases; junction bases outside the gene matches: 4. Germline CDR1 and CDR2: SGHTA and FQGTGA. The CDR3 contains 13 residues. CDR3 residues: CASSRGTGNEQYF. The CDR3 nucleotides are TGTGCCAGCAGCCGAGGGACAGGGAACGAGCAGTACTTC.

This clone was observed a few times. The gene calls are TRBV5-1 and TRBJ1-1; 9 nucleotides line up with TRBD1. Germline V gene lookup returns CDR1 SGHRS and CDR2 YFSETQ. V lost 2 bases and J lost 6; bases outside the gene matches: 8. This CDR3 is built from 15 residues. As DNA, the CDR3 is TGCGCCAGCAGCTTCCTCCCGACAGGGGGGGCTGAAGCTTTCTTT. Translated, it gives CASSFLPTGGAEAFF.

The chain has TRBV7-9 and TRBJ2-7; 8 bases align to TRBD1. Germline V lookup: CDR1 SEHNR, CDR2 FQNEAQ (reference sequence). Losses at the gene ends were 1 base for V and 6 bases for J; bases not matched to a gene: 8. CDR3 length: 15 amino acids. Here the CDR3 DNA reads TGTGCCAGCAGCTTAGGGGGGGCAACAGGGGGCGAGCAGTACTTC. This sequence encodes CASSLGGATGGEQYF. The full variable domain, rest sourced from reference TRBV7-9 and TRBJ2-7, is DTGVSQNPRHKITKRGQNVTFRCDPISEHNRLYWYRQTLGQGPEFLTYFQNEAQLEKSRLLSDRFSAERPKGSFSTLEIQRTEQGDSAMYLCASSLGGATGGEQYFGPGTRLTVT.

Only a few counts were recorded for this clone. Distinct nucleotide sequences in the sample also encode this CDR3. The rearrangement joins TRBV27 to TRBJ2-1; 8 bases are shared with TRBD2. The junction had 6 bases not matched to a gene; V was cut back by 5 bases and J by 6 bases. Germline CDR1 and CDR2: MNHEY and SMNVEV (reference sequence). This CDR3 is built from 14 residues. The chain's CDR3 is CASSPSGSVNEQFF. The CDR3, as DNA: TGTGCCAGCAGTCCAAGCGGGAGCGTCAATGAGCAGTTCTTC.

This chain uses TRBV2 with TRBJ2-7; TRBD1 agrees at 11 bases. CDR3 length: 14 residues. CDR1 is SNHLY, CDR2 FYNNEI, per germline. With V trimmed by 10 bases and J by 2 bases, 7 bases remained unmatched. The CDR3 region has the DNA TGTGCCATCACCGGACAGGGGGCGCCCTACGAGCAGTACTTC. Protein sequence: CAITGQGAPYEQYF. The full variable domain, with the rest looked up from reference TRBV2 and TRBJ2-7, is EPEVTQTPSHQVTQMGQEVILRCVPISNHLYFYWYRQILGQKVEFLVSFYNNEISEKSEIFDDQFSVERPDGSNFTLKIRSTKLEDSAMYFCAITGQGAPYEQYFGPGTRLTVT.

The CDR3 loop reads CASSQDMKARLAEGGGSYNEQFF. CDR3 coding DNA: TGTGCCAGCAGCCAAGATATGAAAGCGCGACTAGCGGAGGGGGGCGGGTCCTACAATGAGCAGTTCTTC. The gene calls are TRBV4-2 and TRBJ2-1, with 9 bases lining up with TRBD2. CDR3 length: 23 amino acids. V shed 0 bases and J 1 base; nucleotides not matched to a gene: 22. CDR1 is LGHNA, CDR2 YNFKEQ, per germline.

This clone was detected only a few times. The CDR3, as DNA: TGTGCCAGCAGTCGGGGCGGGAGGGGCACAGATACGCAGTATTTT. Its translation: CASSRGGRGTDTQYF. This chain joins TRBV2 and TRBJ2-3, with TRBD2 identical over 9 bases. Germline V CDR1 and CDR2: SNHLY, FYNNEI. Trimming cost V 5 bases and J 1 base; bases outside gene matches: 4. CDR3 length: 15 amino acids.

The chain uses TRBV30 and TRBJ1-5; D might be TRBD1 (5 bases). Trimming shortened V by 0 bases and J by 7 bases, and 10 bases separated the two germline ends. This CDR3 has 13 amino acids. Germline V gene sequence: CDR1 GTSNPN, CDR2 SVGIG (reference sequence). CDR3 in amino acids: CAWSVRGYQPQHF. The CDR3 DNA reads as TGTGCCTGGAGTGTAAGGGGATACCAGCCCCAGCATTTT.

CDR3 sequence reads: CASSQGGVTGNTIYF. The DNA of the CDR3 is TGCGCCAGCAGCCAAGGGGGGGTCACTGGAAACACCATATATTTT. This sequence joins TRBV4-1 and TRBJ1-3; tentatively, D is TRBD1 (5 bases). This CDR3 is built from 15 residues. CDR1 MGHRA and CDR2 YSYEKL come from the germline V gene. V lost 1 base and J 2 bases, leaving 9 bases between the germline ends.